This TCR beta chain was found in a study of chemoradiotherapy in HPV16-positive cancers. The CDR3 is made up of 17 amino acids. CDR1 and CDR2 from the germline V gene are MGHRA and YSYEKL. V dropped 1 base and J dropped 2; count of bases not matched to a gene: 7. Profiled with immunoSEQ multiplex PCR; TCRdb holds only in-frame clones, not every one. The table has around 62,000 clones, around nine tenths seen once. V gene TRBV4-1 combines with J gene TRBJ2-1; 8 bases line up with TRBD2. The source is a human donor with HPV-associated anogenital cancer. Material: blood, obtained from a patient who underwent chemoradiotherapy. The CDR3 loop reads CASSQVDMGLAYNEQFF. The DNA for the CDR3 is TGCGCCAGCAGCCAAGTTGATATGGGACTAGCCTACAATGAGCAGTTCTTC.